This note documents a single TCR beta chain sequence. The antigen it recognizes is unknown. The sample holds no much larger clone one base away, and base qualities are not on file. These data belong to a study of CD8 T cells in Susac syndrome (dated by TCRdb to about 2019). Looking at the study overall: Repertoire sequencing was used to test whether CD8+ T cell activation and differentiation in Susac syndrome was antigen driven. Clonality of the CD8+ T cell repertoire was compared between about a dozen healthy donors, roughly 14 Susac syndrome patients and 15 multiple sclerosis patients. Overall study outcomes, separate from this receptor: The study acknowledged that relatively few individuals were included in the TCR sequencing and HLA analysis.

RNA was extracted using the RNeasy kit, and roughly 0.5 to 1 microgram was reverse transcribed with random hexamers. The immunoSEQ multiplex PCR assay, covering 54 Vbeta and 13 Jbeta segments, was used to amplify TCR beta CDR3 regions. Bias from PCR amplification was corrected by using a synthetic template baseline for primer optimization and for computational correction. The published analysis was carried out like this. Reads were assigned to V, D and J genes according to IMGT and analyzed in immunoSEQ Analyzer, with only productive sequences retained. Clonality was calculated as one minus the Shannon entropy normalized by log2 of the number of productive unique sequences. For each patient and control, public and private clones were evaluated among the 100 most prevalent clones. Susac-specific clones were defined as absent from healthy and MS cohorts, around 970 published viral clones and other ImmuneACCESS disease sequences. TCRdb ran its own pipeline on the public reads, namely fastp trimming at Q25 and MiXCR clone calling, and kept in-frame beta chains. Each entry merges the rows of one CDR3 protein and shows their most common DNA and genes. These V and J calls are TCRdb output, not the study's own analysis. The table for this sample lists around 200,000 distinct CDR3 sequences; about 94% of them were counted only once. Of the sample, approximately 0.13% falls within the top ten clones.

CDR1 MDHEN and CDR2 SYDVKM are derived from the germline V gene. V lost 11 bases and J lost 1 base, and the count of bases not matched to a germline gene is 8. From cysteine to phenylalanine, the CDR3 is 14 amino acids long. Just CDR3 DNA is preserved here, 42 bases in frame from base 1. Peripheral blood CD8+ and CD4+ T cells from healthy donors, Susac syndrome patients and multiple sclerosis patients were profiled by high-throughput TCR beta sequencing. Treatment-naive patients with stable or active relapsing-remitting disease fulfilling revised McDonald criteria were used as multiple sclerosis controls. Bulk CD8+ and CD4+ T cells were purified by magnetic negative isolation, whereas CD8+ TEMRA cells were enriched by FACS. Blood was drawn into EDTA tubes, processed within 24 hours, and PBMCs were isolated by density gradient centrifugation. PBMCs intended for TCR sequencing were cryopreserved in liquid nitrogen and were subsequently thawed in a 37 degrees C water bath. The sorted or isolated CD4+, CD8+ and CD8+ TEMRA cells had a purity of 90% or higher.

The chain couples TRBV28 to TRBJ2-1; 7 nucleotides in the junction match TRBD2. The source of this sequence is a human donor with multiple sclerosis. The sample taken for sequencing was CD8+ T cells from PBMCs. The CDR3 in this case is CAGGERGSYNEQFF. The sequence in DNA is TGTGCCGGGGGAGAGCGGGGTTCCTACAATGAGCAGTTCTTC.